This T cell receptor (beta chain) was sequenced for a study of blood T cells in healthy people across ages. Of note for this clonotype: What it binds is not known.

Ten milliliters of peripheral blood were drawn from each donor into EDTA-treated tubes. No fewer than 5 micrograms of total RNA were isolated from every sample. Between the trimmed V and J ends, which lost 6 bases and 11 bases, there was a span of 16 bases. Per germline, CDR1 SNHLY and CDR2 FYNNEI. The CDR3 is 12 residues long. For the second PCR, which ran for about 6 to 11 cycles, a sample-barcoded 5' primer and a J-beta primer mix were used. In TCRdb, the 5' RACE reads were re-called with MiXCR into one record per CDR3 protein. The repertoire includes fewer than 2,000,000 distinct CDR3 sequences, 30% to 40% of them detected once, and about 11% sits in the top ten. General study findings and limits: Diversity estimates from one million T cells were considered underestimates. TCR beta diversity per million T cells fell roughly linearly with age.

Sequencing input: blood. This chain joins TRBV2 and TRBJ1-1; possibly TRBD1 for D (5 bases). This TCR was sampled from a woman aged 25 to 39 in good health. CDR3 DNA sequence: TGTGCCAGCAGAGGCGAGGACATTCCGGCTTTCTTT. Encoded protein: CASRGEDIPAFF.